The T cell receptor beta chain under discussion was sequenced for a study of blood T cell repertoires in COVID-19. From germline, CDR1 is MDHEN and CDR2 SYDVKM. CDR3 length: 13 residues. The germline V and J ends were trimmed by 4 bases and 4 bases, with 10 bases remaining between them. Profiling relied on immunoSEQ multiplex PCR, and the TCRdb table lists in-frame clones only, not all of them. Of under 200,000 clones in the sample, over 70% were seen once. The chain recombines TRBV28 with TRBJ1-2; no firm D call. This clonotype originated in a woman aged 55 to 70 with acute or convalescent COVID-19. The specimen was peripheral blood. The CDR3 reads CASSSPPFYGYTF. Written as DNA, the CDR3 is TGTGCCAGCAGTTCCCCCCCCTTCTATGGCTACACCTTC.